This T cell receptor beta chain comes out of a study of blood T cell repertoires in COVID-19. Turning to the study itself: Sources were T cells, B-cell-depleted T cells, or PBMCs; the material itself was cDNA or gDNA.

The CDR3 runs to 18 residues. From germline, CDR1 is SGHNT and CDR2 YYREEE (reference sequence). J was trimmed by 7 bases and V by 2 bases; bases with no gene match: 15. Measured with immunoSEQ multiplex PCR; TCRdb has only the in-frame clones, and not every one. The sample carries 150,000 to 200,000 clones, over 65% recorded once. The clonotype comes from a person in their 70s with COVID-19, enrolled during active disease. The specimen sequenced was peripheral blood. The genes are TRBV5-4 and TRBJ1-2; 12 bases align to TRBD1. The CDR3 DNA follows: TGTGCCAGCAGCTTAGGAGGGACAGGGGGCGTCCAACGGGGTGGCTACACCTTC. Translated, it gives CASSLGGTGGVQRGGYTF.